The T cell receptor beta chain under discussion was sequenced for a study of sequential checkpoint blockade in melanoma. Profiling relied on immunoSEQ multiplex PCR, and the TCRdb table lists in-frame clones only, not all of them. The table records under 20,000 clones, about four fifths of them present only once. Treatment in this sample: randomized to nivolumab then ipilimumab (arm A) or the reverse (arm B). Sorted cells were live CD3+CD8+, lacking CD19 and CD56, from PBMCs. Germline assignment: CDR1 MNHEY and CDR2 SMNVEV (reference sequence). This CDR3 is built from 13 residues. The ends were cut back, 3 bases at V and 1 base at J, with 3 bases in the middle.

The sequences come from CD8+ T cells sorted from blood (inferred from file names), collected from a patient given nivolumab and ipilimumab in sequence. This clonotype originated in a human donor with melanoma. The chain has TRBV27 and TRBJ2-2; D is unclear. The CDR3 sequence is CASSFRNTGELFF. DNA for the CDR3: TGTGCCAGCAGTTTTCGGAACACCGGGGAGCTGTTTTTT.